This TCR beta chain was captured by sequencing in a study of T and B cells in COVID-19 patients. Study background: Blood was sampled from COVID-19 patients who were either actively infected or recovered.

J lost 1 base, V lost 2 bases, and 4 bases had no gene match. The CDR3 length is 15 residues. Germline lookup yields CDR1 SGHRS and CDR2 YFSETQ. The study's findings and limits: Exclusive to the recovered cohort were some 2,300 TCR clusters, around 30 of them with low generation probability. Patients with COVID-19 reportedly showed strongly skewed T cell receptor beta variable and joining gene usage. Highly clonal in active COVID-19, TRB repertoires exceeded healthy-donor diversity and richness at recovery.

From blood, roughly 220-550 ng of genomic DNA served as TRB template. Multiplex PCR with BIOMED2 TRB-A/B primer pools amplified TRB rearrangements. From the multiplex PCR reads, TCRdb called clonotypes with MiXCR, one entry per CDR3 protein. The sample carries 7,000 or so distinct CDR3 sequences, around a quarter recorded once. This clonotype has just a few counts. Its antigen is undetermined. Sequencing was done on a sample of blood. The chain joins TRBV5-1 to TRBJ2-5; 8 bases line up with TRBD1. The sequence came from a human donor with active COVID-19. The CDR3 is CASSLRGTGQETQYF. CDR3 nucleotides: TGCGCCAGCAGCTTAAGAGGGACAGGCCAAGAGACCCAGTACTTC.